This TCR beta chain is drawn from a study of metastatic and nonmetastatic thyroid tumors. This clone was seen more than once but under ten times. The entire patient cohort was treatment-naive prior to thyroid surgery. MiXCR reprocessed the PCR reads for TCRdb. Seen here are about 26,000 clones, just under 15% observed once, and the top ten hold 3% to 4%. V gave up 10 bases and J gave up 7 bases; unmatched junction bases: 5. Germline lookup yields CDR1 MGHDK and CDR2 SYGVNS. This CDR3 spans 12 amino acids. This sequence was found in a female donor with papillary thyroid cancer or a benign thyroid nodule (not recorded which). Some clones in this sample may be carry-over from other donors' samples. The V gene is TRBV25-1, the J gene TRBJ2-2; 8 positions match TRBD2. Sequenced: blood. CDR3 sequence: CAITGGVGELFF. CDR3 bases: TGTGCCATCACCGGGGGGGTCGGGGAGCTGTTTTTT.